A single sample is the source of the 12 T cell receptor beta chains below, sequenced in a study of blood T cells in healthy people across ages (dated by TCRdb to 2014 to 2015). Libraries were prepared through 5' RACE. This sample was sequenced with an Illumina HiSeq 2500. A second roughly 7 to 12 cycle PCR used a sample-barcoded 5' primer and a J-beta primer mix. TCRdb reran the public reads through fastp at Q25 and MiXCR, keeping productive beta chains. Every distinct CDR3 protein forms one entry, paired with its most common genes and DNA. The table for this sample lists about 970,000 distinct CDR3 sequences; 51% of them were counted only once. Over 20% of the sample belongs to the ten largest clones. The sequenced sample consisted of blood. The receptors shown here come from a woman aged 55-70 years in good health.

This clonotype came up a few times. V usage is TRBV20-1 and J usage is TRBJ2-1; D is possibly TRBD2 (6 bases). Trimming removed 6 bases from V and 2 bases from J, with 17 bases in between. The germline V gene encodes CDR1 DFQATT and CDR2 SNEGSKA (reference sequence). The CDR3 has 15 residues. This CDR3 reads CSATPGLETYNEQFF. CDR3 nucleotide sequence: TGCAGTGCCACTCCGGGACTCGAGACCTACAATGAGCAGTTCTTC.

The chain combines TRBV20-1 with TRBJ2-1; tentatively, D is TRBD2 (7 bases). Looked up from germline, CDR1 is DFQATT and CDR2 is SNEGSKA (reference sequence). The CDR3 is made up of 12 amino acids. Deletions cut 6 bases from V and 12 bases from J, with 18 bases between. The CDR3 DNA is TGCAGTGCCAGGGGACTGGGCGGGGGGCAGTTCTTC. The encoded protein is CSARGLGGGQFF.

CDR3 nucleotide sequence: TGTGCCAGCAGCAAAGCGCTTATTTCGGACAGGGGGCCGCCCTACGAGCAGTACTTC. This codes for CASSKALISDRGPPYEQYF. The V and J genes are TRBV21-1 and TRBJ2-7; the D call in the table, TRBD1, was not verified against the DNA. TRBV21-1 is assigned pseudogene status. The CDR3 consists of 19 residues.

This clonotype was counted a few times. This sequence joins TRBV18 and TRBJ2-3, with TRBD1 as a possible D gene (5 bases). Germline V lookup: CDR1 KGHSH, CDR2 LQKENI. Trimming removed 2 bases at V and 0 bases at J, with 12 bases between. This CDR3 contains 16 residues. The CDR3: CASSPGRTTSTDTQYF. The CDR3 nucleotides read TGTGCCAGCTCACCAGGAAGGACAACTAGCACAGATACGCAGTATTTT.

The table lists this clonotype with a count of one. The genes are TRBV5-1 and TRBJ2-1; D might be TRBD1 (10 bases). Germline CDR1 reads SGHRS; CDR2 reads YFSETQ. Trimming stripped 0 bases from V and 0 bases from J, with 28 bases between. The CDR3 sequence is 22 residues long. As DNA, the CDR3 is TGCGCCAGCAGCTTGGCCAGGGACAGGGGTGATAGCGGGAGTGGCTCCTACAATGAGCAGTTCTTC. Protein: CASSLARDRGDSGSGSYNEQFF.

V and J are TRBV14 and TRBJ2-1, with D hard to call. Germline values: CDR1 SGHDN, CDR2 FVKESK. CDR3 length: 13 amino acids. The ends were cut back, 4 bases at V and 9 bases at J, with 13 bases in the middle. Here the CDR3 DNA reads TGTGCCAGCAGCCCCTCGTGGGGTGCTGAGCAGTTCTTC. The encoded protein is CASSPSWGAEQFF. The complete variable domain, with remaining parts taken from reference TRBV14 and TRBJ2-1, reads EAGVTQFPSHSVIEKGQTVTLRCDPISGHDNLYWYRRVMGKEIKFLLHFVKESKQDESGMPNNRFLAERTGGTYSTLKVQPAELEDSGVYFCASSPSWGAEQFFGPGTRLTVL.

This clonotype was found many times. This chain uses TRBV4-3 with TRBJ1-5, with D unclear. The germline V and J ends were trimmed by 0 bases and 7 bases, with 7 bases remaining between them. Germline assignment: CDR1 LGHNA and CDR2 YSLEER. The CDR3 extends over 13 amino acids. The CDR3 nucleotides are TGCGCCAGCAGCCAAGATCTCGGCCAGCCCCAGCATTTT. This codes for CASSQDLGQPQHF.

This clonotype was seen only a few times. The chain couples TRBV29-1 to TRBJ2-5, with TRBD2 as a possible D gene (5 bases). The CDR3 covers 13 residues. The germline V and J ends were trimmed by 0 bases and 4 bases, with 9 bases remaining between them. Germline V gives CDR1 SQVTM, CDR2 ANQGSEA. CDR3 region: CSVEDNRGETQYF. CDR3 nucleotides: TGCAGCGTTGAAGATAACCGGGGAGAGACCCAGTACTTC.

In its sample, this clonotype was seen once. The junction and the germline gene differ at one end; a read error may be behind it. The chain couples TRBV4-1 to TRBJ2-7, with D uncertain. Judging by the DNA end, TRBJ2-5 fits better; the J call may be wrong. Per the germline V gene, CDR1 is MGHRA and CDR2 is YSYEKL. This CDR3 has 13 residues. CDR3 region: CANSQDYGETQYF. As DNA, the CDR3 is TGCGCCAACAGCCAAGATTATGGGGAGACCCAGTACTTC.

The chain joins TRBV19 to TRBJ1-2, with D possibly TRBD1 on 5 matching bases. Trimming cost V 6 bases and J 3 bases, with 17 bases left between them. This CDR3 contains 15 residues. Per the germline V gene, CDR1 is LNHDA and CDR2 is SQIVND (reference sequence). The CDR3 here is CASRSAGGGDYGYTF. As DNA, the CDR3 is TGTGCCAGTAGATCCGCGGGAGGAGGGGACTATGGCTACACCTTC.

The chain couples TRBV28 to TRBJ1-2; D perhaps matches TRBD1 (5 bases). From germline, CDR1 is MDHEN and CDR2 SYDVKM. V was pared by 6 bases and J by 8 bases, with 16 bases between. The length of the CDR3 is 13 residues. This CDR3 is CASRLAGANGYTF. CDR3 sequence (DNA): TGTGCCAGCAGACTCGCCGGGGCAAACGGCTACACCTTC.

The rearrangement links TRBV2 to TRBJ2-4; the D gene could be TRBD1 or TRBD2 (5 bases each). The J call is uncertain, as TRBJ2-7 better fits the DNA end. This CDR3 contains 13 residues. Germline V gene data show CDR1 as SNHLY and CDR2 as FYNNEI. CDR3 coding DNA: TGTGCCAGCAGTGAGGGACCCGGGTACGAGCAGTACTTC. It codes for CASSEGPGYEQYF.